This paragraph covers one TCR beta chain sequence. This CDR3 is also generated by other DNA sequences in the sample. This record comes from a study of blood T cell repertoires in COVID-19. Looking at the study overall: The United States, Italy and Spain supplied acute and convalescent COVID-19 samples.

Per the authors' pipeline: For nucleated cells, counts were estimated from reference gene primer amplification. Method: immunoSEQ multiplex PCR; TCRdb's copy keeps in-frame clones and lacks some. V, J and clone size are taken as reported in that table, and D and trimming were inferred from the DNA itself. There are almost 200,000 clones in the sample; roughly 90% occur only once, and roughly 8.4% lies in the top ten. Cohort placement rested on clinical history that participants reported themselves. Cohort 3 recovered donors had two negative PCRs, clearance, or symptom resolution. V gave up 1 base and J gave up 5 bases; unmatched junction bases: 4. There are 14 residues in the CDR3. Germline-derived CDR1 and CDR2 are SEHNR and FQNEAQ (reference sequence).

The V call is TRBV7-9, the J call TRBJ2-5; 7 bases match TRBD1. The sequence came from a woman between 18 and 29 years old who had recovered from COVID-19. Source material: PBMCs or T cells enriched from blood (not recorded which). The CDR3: CASSLGGQRETQYF. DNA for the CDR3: TGTGCCAGCAGCTTAGGGGGACAGCGGGAGACCCAGTACTTC.